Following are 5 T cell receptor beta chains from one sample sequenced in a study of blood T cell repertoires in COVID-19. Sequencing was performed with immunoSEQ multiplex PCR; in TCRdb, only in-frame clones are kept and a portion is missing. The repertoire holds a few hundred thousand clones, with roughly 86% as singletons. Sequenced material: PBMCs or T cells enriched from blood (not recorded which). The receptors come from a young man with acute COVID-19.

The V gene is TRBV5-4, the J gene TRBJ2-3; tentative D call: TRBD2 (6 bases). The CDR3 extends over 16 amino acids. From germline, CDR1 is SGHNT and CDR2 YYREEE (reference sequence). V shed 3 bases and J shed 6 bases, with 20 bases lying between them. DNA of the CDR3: TGTGCCAGCAGCTGGGAGACTAGGGGTGCCTTGGATACGCAGTATTTT. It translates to CASSWETRGALDTQYF.

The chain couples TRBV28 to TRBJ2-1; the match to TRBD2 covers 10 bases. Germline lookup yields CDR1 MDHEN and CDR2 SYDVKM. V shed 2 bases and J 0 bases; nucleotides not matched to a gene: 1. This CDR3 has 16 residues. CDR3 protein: CASSLPSGSSYNEQFF. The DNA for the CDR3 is TGTGCCAGCAGTTTACCTAGCGGGAGCTCCTACAATGAGCAGTTCTTC.

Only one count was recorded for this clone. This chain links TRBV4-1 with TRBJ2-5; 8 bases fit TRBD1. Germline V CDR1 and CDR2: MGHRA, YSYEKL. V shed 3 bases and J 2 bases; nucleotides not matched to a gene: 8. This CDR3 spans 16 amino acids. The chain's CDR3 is CASSQTGTGEQETQYF. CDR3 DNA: TGCGCCAGCAGCCAGACCGGGACAGGAGAGCAAGAGACCCAGTACTTC.

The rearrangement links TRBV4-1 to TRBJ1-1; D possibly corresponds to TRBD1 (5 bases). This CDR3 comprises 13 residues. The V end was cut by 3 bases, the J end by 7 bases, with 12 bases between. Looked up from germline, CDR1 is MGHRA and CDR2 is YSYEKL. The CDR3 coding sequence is TGCGCCAGCAGCCAGGGGCAAGGGGTTGAAGCTTTCTTT. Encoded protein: CASSQGQGVEAFF.

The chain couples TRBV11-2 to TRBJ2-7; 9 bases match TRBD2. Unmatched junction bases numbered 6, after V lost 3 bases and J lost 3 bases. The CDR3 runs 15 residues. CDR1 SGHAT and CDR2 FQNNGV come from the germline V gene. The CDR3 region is CASSLGHSGSYEQYF. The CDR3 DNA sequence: TGTGCCAGCAGCTTGGGGCATAGCGGGAGCTACGAGCAGTACTTC. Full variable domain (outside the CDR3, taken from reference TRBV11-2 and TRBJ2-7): EAGVAQSPRYKIIEKRQSVAFWCNPISGHATLYWYQQILGQGPKLLIQFQNNGVVDDSQLPKDRFSAERLKGVDSTLKIQPAKLEDSAVYLCASSLGHSGSYEQYFGPGTRLTVT.